This TCR beta chain was sequenced for a study of T cell responses to AZD1222 COVID-19 vaccine. Study results and limitations: Epitopes outside B.1.351 and B.1.1.7 mutated regions reportedly drew nearly half of spike TCRs. CD4 TCRs associated with vaccination spanned spike, dominating at 160-218 and 743-854.

As to this clone: As yet, its antigen is unknown.

Sequencing was performed with immunoSEQ multiplex PCR; in TCRdb, only in-frame clones are kept and a portion is missing. The repertoire holds around 150,000 clones, with around 92% as singletons. The source material was peripheral blood, sampled 28 days after the second AZD1222 dose. The receptor was derived from an adult who received the AZD1222 COVID-19 vaccine.

The CDR3 sequence: CASSVANTEAFF. CDR3 coding DNA: TGTGCCAGCAGCGTCGCGAACACTGAAGCTTTCTTT. The chain uses TRBV3-1 (or the pseudogene TRBV3-2) and TRBJ1-1; D is uncertain. The germline V gene encodes CDR1 LGHDT and CDR2 YNNKEL (reference sequence). The CDR3 loop spans 12 amino acids. The V gene lost 5 bases and the J gene lost 1 base, with 5 bases spanning the gap.